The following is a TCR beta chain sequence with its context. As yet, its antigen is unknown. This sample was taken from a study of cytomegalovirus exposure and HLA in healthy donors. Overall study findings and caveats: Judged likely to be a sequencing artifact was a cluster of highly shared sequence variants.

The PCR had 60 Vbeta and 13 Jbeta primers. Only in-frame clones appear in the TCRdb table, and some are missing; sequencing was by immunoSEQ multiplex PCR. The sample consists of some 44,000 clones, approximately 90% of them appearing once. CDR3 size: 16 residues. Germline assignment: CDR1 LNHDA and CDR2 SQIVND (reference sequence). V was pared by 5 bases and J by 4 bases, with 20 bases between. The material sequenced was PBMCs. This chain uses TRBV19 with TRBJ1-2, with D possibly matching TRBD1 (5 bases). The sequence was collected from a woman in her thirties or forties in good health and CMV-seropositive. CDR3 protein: CASSPSDSRSLYGYTF. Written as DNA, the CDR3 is TGTGCCAGTAGTCCAAGCGACAGCCGCAGTCTCTATGGCTACACCTTC.